The clone carrying this T cell receptor (beta chain) is a singleton in its sample. These data come from a study of shared clonotypes between healthy human individuals. Study context: CD4 naive and memory got three plates each, CD8 naive two, CD8 memory one.

Evenly divided among several immunoSEQ plates was the genomic DNA of each subset. Data came from immunoSEQ multiplex PCR; TCRdb stores just in-frame clones and leaves some out. The data contain some 900,000 clones, approximately 76% of them singletons. Naive CD45RA+ and memory CD45RA-negative subsets were split from CD4+ cells. This CDR3 contains 13 residues. The V and J ends lost 7 bases and 3 bases, in that order; junction bases with no gene match: 4. Germline CDR1 MNHNS, CDR2 SASEGT. J is TRBJ2-7 and V is TRBV6-1; 9 bases fit TRBD1. The sequencing input was memory CD4+ T cells sorted from blood. Subset in this sample: CD45RA-negative fraction. The receptor was isolated from a man in his late teens or twenties in good health. The CDR3, as DNA: TGTGCCAGCATTCGGGACAGGGACTACGAGCAGTACTTC. Encoded protein: CASIRDRDYEQYF.